The 19 T cell receptor beta chains reported below all come from one sample, sequenced in a study of technical replicates of blood from several donors. The repertoire was sequenced with immunoSEQ multiplex PCR; TCRdb's copy has only in-frame clones and lacks some. The sample comprises around 100,000 clones, approximately 95% of which are singletons, and about 0.3% rests with the top ten. Specimen: T cells isolated from PBMCs. These receptors all stem from a human donor in good health.

The chain is built from TRBV5-4 and TRBJ2-1; tentatively, D is TRBD2 (5 bases). The CDR3 runs 16 residues. The germline V gene encodes CDR1 SGHNT and CDR2 YYREEE (reference sequence). Trimming shortened V by 1 base and J by 7 bases, and 18 bases separated the two germline ends. In DNA form, the CDR3 reads TGTGCCAGCAGCTTGAAGCTCTTCAGCTCGGGGAATGAGCAGTTCTTC. Translated: CASSLKLFSSGNEQFF.

The chain has TRBV6-5 and TRBJ1-6, with D unresolved. The V gene lost 6 bases and the J gene lost 6 bases, with 12 bases spanning the gap. In germline, CDR1 is MNHEY, CDR2 SVGAGI. The CDR3 totals 14 residues. The CDR3 spells CASSRTVVNSPLHF. Here the CDR3 DNA reads TGTGCCAGCAGCCGTACAGTAGTTAATTCACCCCTCCACTTT.

The chain is built from TRBV5-1 and TRBJ2-3, with TRBD2 matching 11 bases. V shed 4 bases, J shed 2 bases, and the junction held 9 bases outside the gene matches. The CDR3 spans 17 residues. Germline loops: CDR1 SGHRS, CDR2 YFSETQ. The CDR3 region is CASSKSASGRFTDTQYF. The CDR3 coding sequence is TGCGCCAGCAGCAAATCAGCTAGCGGGAGGTTCACAGATACGCAGTATTTT.

V is TRBV7-2 and J is TRBJ2-1; TRBD2 agrees at 14 bases. The CDR3 length is 18 residues. Germline CDR1 reads SGHTA; CDR2 reads FQGNSA. V gave up 0 bases and J gave up 4 bases; unmatched junction bases: 5. In DNA, the CDR3 is TGTGCCAGCAGCTTAGCTGGGGGGACTAGCGGGAGATACAATGAGCAGTTCTTC. Translating gives CASSLAGGTSGRYNEQFF. Filled out from reference TRBV7-2 and TRBJ2-1, the complete variable domain reads GAGVSQSPSNKVTEKGKDVELRCDPISGHTALYWYRQSLGQGLEFLIYFQGNSAPDKSGLPSDRFSAERTGGSVSTLTIQRTQQEDSAVYLCASSLAGGTSGRYNEQFFGPGTRLTVL.

This rearrangement joins TRBV5-3 to TRBJ1-1; D remains unclear. TRBV5-3 falls under the ORF class, with uncertain function. This CDR3 comprises 15 residues. Trimming shortened V by 6 bases and J by 0 bases, and 15 bases separated the two germline ends. The CDR3 is CARIKSRGLNTEAFF. CDR3 bases: TGTGCCAGAATCAAAAGCCGGGGTTTGAACACTGAAGCTTTCTTT.

The chain carries TRBV27 and TRBJ1-2; 8 bases fit TRBD1. CDR3 size: 13 residues. In germline, CDR1 is MNHEY, CDR2 SMNVEV (reference sequence). V gave up 4 bases and J gave up 2 bases; unmatched junction bases: 0. Here the CDR3 reads CASSWTGNYGYTF. The CDR3 coding sequence is TGTGCCAGCAGTTGGACAGGGAACTATGGCTACACCTTC.

The CDR3 spells CASDKGTIKNNEQFF. The CDR3 DNA reads TGTGCCAGCGATAAAGGGACAATAAAAAACAATGAGCAGTTCTTC. The rearrangement uses TRBV11-3 and TRBJ2-1, with D possibly being TRBD1 (6 bases). The ends were cut back, 8 bases at V and 5 bases at J, with 19 bases in the middle. Per the germline V gene, CDR1 is SGHNT and CDR2 is YENEEA. This CDR3 has 15 amino acids.

The CDR3 DNA follows: TGTGCCAGCAGCCCAATCACCTTC. Encoded protein: CASSPITF. The gene calls are TRBV11-2 and TRBJ1-2; D unclear. The CDR3 extends over 8 amino acids. Germline V gives CDR1 SGHAT, CDR2 FQNNGV. V lost 5 bases and J 13 bases, leaving 5 bases between the germline ends.

This clone showed up just once. The gene calls are TRBV29-1 and TRBJ2-3; D is uncertain. Germline V gene sequence: CDR1 SQVTM, CDR2 ANQGSEA. The germline V and J ends were trimmed by 2 bases and 4 bases, with 7 bases remaining between them. The CDR3 is made up of 12 amino acids. The CDR3 DNA follows: TGCAGCGTTGAATTAGTGGCAGATACGCAGTATTTT. Its protein is CSVELVADTQYF.

This clone has only one observation. CDR3 protein: CSVPQTPGSPYEQYF. CDR3 sequence (DNA): TGCAGCGTTCCTCAAACTCCAGGGTCCCCCTACGAGCAGTACTTC. The V call is TRBV29-1, the J call TRBJ2-7, with D possibly matching TRBD1 (5 bases). V shed 5 bases and J shed 2 bases, with 19 bases lying between them. The CDR3 runs to 15 residues. Germline CDR1 is SQVTM and CDR2 is ANQGSEA.

This chain uses TRBV4-3 with TRBJ1-1; TRBD1 might be the D (6 bases). Trimming shortened V by 2 bases and J by 0 bases, and 10 bases separated the two germline ends. CDR3 length: 15 residues. In germline, CDR1 is LGHNA, CDR2 YSLEER. The CDR3 loop is CASSQYGQMNTEAFF. Written as DNA, the CDR3 is TGCGCCAGCAGCCAATATGGACAGATGAACACTGAAGCTTTCTTT.

This rearrangement joins TRBV29-1 to TRBJ2-1, with D unresolved. Germline loops: CDR1 SQVTM, CDR2 ANQGSEA. The V end lost 4 bases, the J end lost 4 bases, and 5 bases lay between the germline ends. This CDR3 is 11 amino acids long. CDR3 nucleotides: TGCAGCGTTGGAGGATACAATGAGCAGTTCTTC. This translates into CSVGGYNEQFF.

The V call is TRBV7-8, the J call TRBJ2-3; 7 positions match TRBD1. Germline V CDR1 and CDR2: SGHVS, FQNEAQ. CDR3 size: 16 residues. V gave up 2 bases and J gave up 1 base; unmatched junction bases: 6. This CDR3 reads CASSLRGGAGTDTQYF. CDR3 DNA sequence: TGTGCCAGCAGCTTACGAGGGGGCGCGGGCACAGATACGCAGTATTTT. Filled out from reference TRBV7-8 and TRBJ2-3, the complete variable domain reads GAGVSQSPRYKVAKRGQDVALRCDPISGHVSLFWYQQALGQGPEFLTYFQNEAQLDKSGLPSDRFFAERPEGSVSTLKIQRTQQEDSAVYLCASSLRGGAGTDTQYFGPGTRLTVL.

V gene TRBV19 combines with J gene TRBJ1-1; maybe TRBD1 (5 bases). Germline V CDR1 and CDR2: LNHDA, SQIVND (reference sequence). The CDR3 contains 17 residues. V shed 1 base and J shed 0 bases, with 15 bases lying between them. In nucleotides, the CDR3 is TGTGCCAGTAGTATAGGCCCAAAAGGGGCCATGAACACTGAAGCTTTCTTT. Translated, it gives CASSIGPKGAMNTEAFF.

The chain recombines TRBV7-9 with TRBJ2-7, with 7 positions matching TRBD2. CDR3 length: 13 amino acids. CDR1 and CDR2 (germline): SEHNR, FQNEAQ (reference sequence). V shed 5 bases, J shed 4 bases, and the junction held 5 bases outside the gene matches. The DNA of the CDR3 is TGTGCCAGCAGCCAAGGGACTATTTACGAGCAGTACTTC. Its translation: CASSQGTIYEQYF.

The chain links TRBV6-4 to TRBJ1-2; D remains ambiguous. Germline V lookup: CDR1 MRHNA, CDR2 SNTAGT. Trimming left V 0 bases short and J 8 bases short, with 7 bases between. The CDR3 is 12 amino acids. Written as DNA, the CDR3 is TGTGCCAGCAGTGACTCGAGGAACGGCTACACCTTC. Translated: CASSDSRNGYTF.

The chain recombines TRBV6-4 with TRBJ2-7; 7 bases match TRBD1. The CDR3 loop spans 14 amino acids. With V trimmed by 5 bases and J by 2 bases, 6 bases remained unmatched. Germline V gives CDR1 MRHNA, CDR2 SNTAGT. CDR3 region: CASSPDRAAYEQYF. As DNA, the CDR3 is TGTGCCAGCAGTCCCGACAGGGCAGCCTACGAGCAGTACTTC.

This clone came up once. The V call is TRBV27, the J call TRBJ2-1; TRBD2 matches 9 bases. The V segment lost 5 bases and the J segment 4 bases; nucleotides outside the gene matches: 6. CDR3 length equals 15 residues. Germline loops: CDR1 MNHEY, CDR2 SMNVEV (reference sequence). The CDR3 loop is CASSHVAGEYNEQFF. In DNA, the CDR3 is TGTGCCAGCAGTCACGTAGCGGGAGAGTACAATGAGCAGTTCTTC.

This rearrangement joins TRBV9 to TRBJ1-5; 8 positions agree with TRBD1. Germline loops: CDR1 SGDLS, CDR2 YYNGEE. The CDR3 is made up of 13 amino acids. The junction had 2 bases not matched to a gene; V was cut back by 3 bases and J by 6 bases. The CDR3 protein is CASSDRGGQPQHF. The CDR3 nucleotides read TGTGCCAGCAGCGACAGGGGGGGTCAGCCCCAGCATTTT.